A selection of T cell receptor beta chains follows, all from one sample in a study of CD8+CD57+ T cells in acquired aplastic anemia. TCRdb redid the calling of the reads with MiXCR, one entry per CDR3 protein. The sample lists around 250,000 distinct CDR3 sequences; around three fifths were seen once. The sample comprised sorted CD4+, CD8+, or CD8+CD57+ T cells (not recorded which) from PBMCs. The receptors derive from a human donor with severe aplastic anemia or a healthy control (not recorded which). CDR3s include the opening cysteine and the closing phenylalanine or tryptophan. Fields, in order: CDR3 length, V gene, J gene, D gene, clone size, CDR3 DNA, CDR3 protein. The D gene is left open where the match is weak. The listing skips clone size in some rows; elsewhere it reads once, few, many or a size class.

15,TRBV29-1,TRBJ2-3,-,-,TGCAGCTTTGTAAGACTAGATGTAATCACAGATACGCAGTATTTT,CSFVRLDVITDTQYF
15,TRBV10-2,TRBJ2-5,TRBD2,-,TGCGCCAGCAGTGAGTCGAGGACTAGCCAAGAGACCCAGTACTTC,CASSESRTSQETQYF
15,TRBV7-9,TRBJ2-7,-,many,TGTGCCAGCAGAGCAACCGGGACGGTCTCCTACGAGCAGTACTTC,CASRATGTVSYEQYF
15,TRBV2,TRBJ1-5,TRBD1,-,TGTGCCAGCAGCGGAGACAGGGCAACCAATCAGCCCCAGCATTTT,CASSGDRATNQPQHF
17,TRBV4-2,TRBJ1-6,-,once,TGTGCCAGCAGCCAAGCAAGCTCTGGGGCCAAGAATTCACCCCTCCACTTT,CASSQASSGAKNSPLHF
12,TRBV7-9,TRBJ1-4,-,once,TGTGCCAGCAGCCTTCATAATGAAAAACTGTTTTTT,CASSLHNEKLFF
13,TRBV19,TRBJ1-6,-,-,TGTGCCAGTAGTAGCCCCGGACACTCACCCCTCCACTTT,CASSSPGHSPLHF
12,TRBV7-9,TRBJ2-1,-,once,TGTGCCAGCAGCCTCTTCTACAATGAGCAGTTCTTC,CASSLFYNEQFF
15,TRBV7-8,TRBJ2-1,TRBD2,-,TGTGCCAGCAGCACGGGGGGGCCAGGGTACAATGAGCAGTTCTTC,CASSTGGPGYNEQFF
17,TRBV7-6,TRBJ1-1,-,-,TGTGCCAGCAGCTTAGATTGGGGGGACGGAATGAACACTGAAGCTTTCTTT,CASSLDWGDGMNTEAFF
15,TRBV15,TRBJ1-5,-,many,TGTGCCACCAGCACCTTGACAGGAAGCAATCAGCCCCAGCATTTT,CATSTLTGSNQPQHF
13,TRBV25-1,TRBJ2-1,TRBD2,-,TGTGCCAGCAGCGTAGCGGGGGGCAGTGAGCAGTTCTTC,CASSVAGGSEQFF
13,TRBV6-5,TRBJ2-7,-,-,TGTGCCAGCACCCCAGGCCCAGGACGGGAGCAGTACTTC,CASTPGPGREQYF
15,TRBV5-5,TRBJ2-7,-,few,TGTGCCAGCAGCCCTCACCGGGGACTGTCCTACGAGCAGTACTTC,CASSPHRGLSYEQYF
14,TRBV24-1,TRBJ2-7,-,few,TGTGCCACCAGTGATTGTCCAGGGAACTACGAGCAGTACTTC,CATSDCPGNYEQYF
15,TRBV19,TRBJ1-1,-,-,TGTGCCAGTAGTATAGACAGACGTATGAACACTGAAGCTTTCTTT,CASSIDRRMNTEAFF
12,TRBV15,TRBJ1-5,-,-,TGTGCCACCAGCATATTGGCGCAGCCCCAGCATTTT,CATSILAQPQHF
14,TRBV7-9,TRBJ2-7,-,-,TGCGCCAGCAGCCCCGGCAGGGCCCTCTACGAGCAGTACTTC,CASSPGRALYEQYF
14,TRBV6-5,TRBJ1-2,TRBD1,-,TGTGCCAGCAGCTGGTCGACAGGGCCCTATGGCTACACCTTC,CASSWSTGPYGYTF
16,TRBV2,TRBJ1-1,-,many,TGTGCCAGCAGTGAAGGGGCGCGGCGGTTTAGCACTGAAGCTTTCTTT,CASSEGARRFSTEAFF
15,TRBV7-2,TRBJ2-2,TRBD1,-,TGTGCCAGCAGATACGACAGGGGTGACACCGGGGAGCTGTTTTTT,CASRYDRGDTGELFF
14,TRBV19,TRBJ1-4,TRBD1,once,TGTGCCAGTGGTCGGGAGGGACAGACTAAAAAACTGTTTTTT,CASGREGQTKKLFF
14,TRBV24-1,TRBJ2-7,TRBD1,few,TGTGCCACCAGTGATGCTGACAGGGCCGGAGAGCAGTACTTC,CATSDADRAGEQYF
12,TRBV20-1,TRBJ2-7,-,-,TGCAGTGCCTCCGGAATGGCCTACGAGCAGTACTTC,CSASGMAYEQYF
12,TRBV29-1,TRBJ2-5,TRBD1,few,TGCAGCGTTCAGACAGGGGGAGAGACCCAGTACTTC,CSVQTGGETQYF
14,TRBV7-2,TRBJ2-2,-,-,TGTGCCAGCAGCTTGGCTAGCGCCCCCGGGGAGCTGTTTTTT,CASSLASAPGELFF
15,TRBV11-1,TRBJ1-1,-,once,TGTGCCAGCAGCTTAGTGATGGGGGCGAACACTGAAGCTTTCTTT,CASSLVMGANTEAFF
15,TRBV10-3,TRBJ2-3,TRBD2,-,TGTGCCATCAGAGGACTAGCGGGGGACACAGATACGCAGTATTTT,CAIRGLAGDTDTQYF
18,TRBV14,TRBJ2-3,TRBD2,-,TGTGCCAGCAGCCAAGATCCAGCGGGGGGATCGAGCACAGATACGCAGTATTTT,CASSQDPAGGSSTDTQYF
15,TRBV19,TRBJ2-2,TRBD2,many,TGTGCCAGCCACAAACTAGCGGGGGTAACCGGGGAGCTGTTTTTT,CASHKLAGVTGELFF
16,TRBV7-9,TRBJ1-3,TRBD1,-,TGTGCCAGCACCTGGTTGGAGGGGGCCTCCGGAAACACCATATATTTT,CASTWLEGASGNTIYF
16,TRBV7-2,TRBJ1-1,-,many,TGTGCCAGCAGCTTAGGGACCACCGTCGGCTGGGACCCAGCTTTCTTT,CASSLGTTVGWDPAFF
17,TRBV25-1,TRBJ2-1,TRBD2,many,TGTGCCAGCAGTGACCCCAAGAAGCGGGAGTCGAACAATGAGCAGTTCTTC,CASSDPKKRESNNEQFF
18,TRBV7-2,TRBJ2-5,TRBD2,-,TGTGCCAGCAGCTTAGGTCGTCGACTAGCGGGGTCGTCAGAGACCCAGTACTTC,CASSLGRRLAGSSETQYF
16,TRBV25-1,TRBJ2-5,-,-,TGTGCCAGCAAGTCTCCCCCAGGGGTTACCGACGAGACCCAGTACTTC,CASKSPPGVTDETQYF
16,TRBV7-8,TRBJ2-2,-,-,TGCGCCAGCAGCCCCCAGACTGGGATGAACACCGGGGAGCTGTTTTTT,CASSPQTGMNTGELFF
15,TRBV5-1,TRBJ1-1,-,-,TGCGCCAGCAGCTGGGCCGGGTCTAGCTACACTGAAGCTTTCTTT,CASSWAGSSYTEAFF
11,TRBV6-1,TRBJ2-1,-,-,TGTGCCAGCGAAGGAAGAAATGAGCAGTTCTTC,CASEGRNEQFF
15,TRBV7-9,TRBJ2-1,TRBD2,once,TGTGCCAGCAACATCGGGACTAGCGGGGGTGATGAGCAGTTCTTC,CASNIGTSGGDEQFF